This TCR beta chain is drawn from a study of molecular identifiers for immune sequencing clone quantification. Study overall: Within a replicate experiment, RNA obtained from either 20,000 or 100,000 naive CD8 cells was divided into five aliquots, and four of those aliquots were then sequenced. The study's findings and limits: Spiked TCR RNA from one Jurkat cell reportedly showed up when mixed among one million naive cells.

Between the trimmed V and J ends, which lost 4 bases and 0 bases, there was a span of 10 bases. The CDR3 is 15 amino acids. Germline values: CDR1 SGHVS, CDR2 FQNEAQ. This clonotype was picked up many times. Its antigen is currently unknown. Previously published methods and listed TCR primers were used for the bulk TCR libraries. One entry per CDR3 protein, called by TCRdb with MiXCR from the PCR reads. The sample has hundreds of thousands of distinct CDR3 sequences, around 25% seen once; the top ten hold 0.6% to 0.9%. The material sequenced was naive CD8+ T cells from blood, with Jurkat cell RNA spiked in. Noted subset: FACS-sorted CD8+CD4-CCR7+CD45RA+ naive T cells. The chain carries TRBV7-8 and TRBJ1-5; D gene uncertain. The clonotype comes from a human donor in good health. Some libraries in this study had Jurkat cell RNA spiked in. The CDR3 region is CASSSRTYSNQPQHF. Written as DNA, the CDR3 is TGTGCCAGCAGCTCTAGAACGTATAGCAATCAGCCCCAGCATTTT.